The 8 T cell receptor beta chains listed next were all sequenced from one sample in a study of blood T cell repertoires in COVID-19. Libraries were prepared by immunoSEQ multiplex PCR; TCRdb keeps only in-frame clonotypes and omits some of them. Of about 180,000 clones in the sample, about four fifths were seen once. Sequenced sample: peripheral blood. The receptors were sampled from a man aged 18 to 35 with active or convalescent COVID-19.

CDR3 protein: CASSSTSTSGGINEQFF. The CDR3 coding sequence is TGCGCCAGCAGCTCTACTTCCACTAGCGGGGGGATAAATGAGCAGTTCTTC. The chain carries TRBV5-1 and TRBJ2-1; TRBD2 aligns across 12 bases. This CDR3 comprises 17 residues. Germline CDR1 is SGHRS and CDR2 is YFSETQ. V dropped 3 bases and J dropped 7; count of bases not matched to a gene: 11.

The chain joins TRBV2 to TRBJ2-1, with D possibly TRBD1 on 7 matching bases. Trimming shortened V by 4 bases and J by 6 bases, and 16 bases separated the two germline ends. The CDR3 covers 15 residues. CDR1 and CDR2 (germline): SNHLY, FYNNEI. This chain's CDR3 is CASSVQGGQPNEQFF. DNA of the CDR3: TGTGCCAGCAGTGTGCAGGGGGGCCAGCCCAATGAGCAGTTCTTC.

The rearrangement joins TRBV28 to TRBJ2-1, with D unclear. Per germline, CDR1 MDHEN and CDR2 SYDVKM. The V end was cut by 3 bases, the J end by 3 bases, with 6 bases between. There are 13 residues in the CDR3. CDR3 coding DNA: TGTGCCAGCAGTTTGAGCCTCTACAATGAGCAGTTCTTC. The encoded protein is CASSLSLYNEQFF. Looking up the rest from reference TRBV28 and TRBJ2-1 gives the full variable domain: DVKVTQSSRYLVKRTGEKVFLECVQDMDHENMFWYRQDPGLGLRLIYFSYDVKMKEKGDIPEGYSVSREKKERFSLILESASTNQTSMYLCASSLSLYNEQFFGPGTRLTVL.

The rearrangement joins TRBV9 to TRBJ2-1; D possibly corresponds to TRBD2 (6 bases). This CDR3 is 15 amino acids long. V was shortened by 4 bases and J by 6 bases, with 17 bases between the two germline ends. Germline CDR1 SGDLS, CDR2 YYNGEE. The CDR3 DNA is TGTGCCAGCAGCACAAATGTGGGGGGAGGCAATGAGCAGTTCTTC. This translates into CASSTNVGGGNEQFF.

CDR3 bases: TGCGCCAGCAGCTTGACAGCCACAACGAGCTATGGCTACACCTTC. Its protein is CASSLTATTSYGYTF. The chain links TRBV5-1 to TRBJ1-2, with unresolved D. Germline V gene data show CDR1 as SGHRS and CDR2 as YFSETQ. V gave up 1 base and J gave up 4 bases, with 14 bases separating them. The CDR3 spans 15 residues.

J is TRBJ1-5 and V is TRBV11-2, with TRBD1 matching over 7 bases. CDR1 and CDR2 (germline): SGHAT, FQNNGV. The CDR3 extends over 15 amino acids. Trimming at V came to 0 bases and at J to 5 bases, leaving 4 bases not matched to a gene. CDR3 coding DNA: TGTGCCAGCAGCTTAGATCGTCAGGGGGATCAGCCCCAGCATTTT. Its translation: CASSLDRQGDQPQHF.

The gene calls are TRBV5-1 and TRBJ1-1, with D possibly matching TRBD1 (5 bases). V dropped 10 bases and J dropped 4 bases, with 17 bases sitting between them. Germline lookup yields CDR1 SGHRS and CDR2 YFSETQ. This CDR3 has 13 amino acids. CDR3 sequence (DNA): TGCGCCGCCTCGGAGGGGTCGGGCACTGAAGCTTTCTTT. Amino acids: CAASEGSGTEAFF. Complete variable domain (other parts from reference TRBV5-1 and TRBJ1-1): KAGVTQTPRYLIKTRGQQVTLSCSPISGHRSVSWYQQTPGQGLQFLFEYFSETQRNKGNFPGRFSGRQFSNSRSEMNVSTLELGDSALYLCAASEGSGTEAFFGQGTRLTVV.

The CDR3, as DNA: TGTGCCAGCAGCCCTCGGGACAGCTCTGGAAACACCATATATTTT. It specifies CASSPRDSSGNTIYF. V usage is TRBV7-8 and J usage is TRBJ1-3; 7 bases are a match to TRBD1. The CDR3 has 15 amino acids. The J segment lost 0 bases and the V segment lost 5 bases, leaving 4 bases of the junction unmatched. From germline, CDR1 is SGHVS and CDR2 FQNEAQ.